The entry below describes one TCR beta chain. This entry is derived from a study of CD8+ T cells in alopecia areata. About the study: Oral tofacitinib, 5 to 10 mg twice daily, was given in an open-label trial.

Treatment: oral pan-JAK inhibitor, 5-10 mg twice daily. Reverse transcription of extracted RNA yielded cDNA, which provided the sequencing template. The method was immunoSEQ multiplex PCR; TCRdb's version includes in-frame clones alone and lacks a portion of them. The data contain about 140,000 clones, approximately 90% of them singletons. This CDR3 is built from 16 residues. Germline V gene lookup returns CDR1 SGHRS and CDR2 YFSETQ. The V gene lost 6 bases and the J gene lost 4 bases, with 23 bases spanning the gap. This sequence originates from a human donor with alopecia areata. This chain uses TRBV5-1 with TRBJ2-7, with D unclear. Sample: CD8+ T cells sorted from blood, taken at week 4, from a patient treated with tofacitinib. The CDR3 region has the DNA TGCGCCAGCAAGAAAGACGGTCCTCAATCCTTTTACGAGCAGTACTTC. Its protein product is CASKKDGPQSFYEQYF.